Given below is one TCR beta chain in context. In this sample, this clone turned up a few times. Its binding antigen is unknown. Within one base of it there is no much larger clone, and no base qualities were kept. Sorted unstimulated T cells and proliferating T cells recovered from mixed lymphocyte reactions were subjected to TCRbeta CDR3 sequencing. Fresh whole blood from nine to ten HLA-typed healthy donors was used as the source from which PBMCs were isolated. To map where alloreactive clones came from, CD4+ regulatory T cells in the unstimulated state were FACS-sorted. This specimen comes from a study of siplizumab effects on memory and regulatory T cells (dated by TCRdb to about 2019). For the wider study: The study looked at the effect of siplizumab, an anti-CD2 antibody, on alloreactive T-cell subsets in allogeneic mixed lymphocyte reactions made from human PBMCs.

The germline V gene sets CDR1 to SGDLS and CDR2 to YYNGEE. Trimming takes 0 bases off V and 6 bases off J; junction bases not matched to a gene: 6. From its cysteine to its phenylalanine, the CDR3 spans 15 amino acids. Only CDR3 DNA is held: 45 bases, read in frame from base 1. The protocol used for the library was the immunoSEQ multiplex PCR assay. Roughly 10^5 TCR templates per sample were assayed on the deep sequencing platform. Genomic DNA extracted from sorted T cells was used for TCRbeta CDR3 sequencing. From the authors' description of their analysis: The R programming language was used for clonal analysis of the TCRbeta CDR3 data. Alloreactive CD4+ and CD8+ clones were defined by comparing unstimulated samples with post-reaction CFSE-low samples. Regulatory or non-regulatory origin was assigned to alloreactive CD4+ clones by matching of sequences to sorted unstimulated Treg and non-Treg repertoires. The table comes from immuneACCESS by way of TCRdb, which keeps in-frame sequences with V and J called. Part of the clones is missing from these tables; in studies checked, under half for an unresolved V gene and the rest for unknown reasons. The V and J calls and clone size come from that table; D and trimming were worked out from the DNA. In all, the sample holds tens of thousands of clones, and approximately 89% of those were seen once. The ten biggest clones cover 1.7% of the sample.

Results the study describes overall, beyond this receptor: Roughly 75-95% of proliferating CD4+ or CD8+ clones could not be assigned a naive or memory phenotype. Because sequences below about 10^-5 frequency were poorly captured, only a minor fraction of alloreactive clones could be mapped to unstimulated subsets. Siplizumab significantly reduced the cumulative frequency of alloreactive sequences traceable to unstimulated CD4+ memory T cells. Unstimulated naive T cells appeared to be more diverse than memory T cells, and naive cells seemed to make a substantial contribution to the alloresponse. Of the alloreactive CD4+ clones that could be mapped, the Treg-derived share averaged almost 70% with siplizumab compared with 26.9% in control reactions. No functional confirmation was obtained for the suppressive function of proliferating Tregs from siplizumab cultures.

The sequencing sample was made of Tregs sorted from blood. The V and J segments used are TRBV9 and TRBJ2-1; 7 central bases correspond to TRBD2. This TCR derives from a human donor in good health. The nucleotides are TGTGCCAGCAGCGTAGCTACTAGCGAAGGCAATGAGCAGTTCTTC. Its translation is CASSVATSEGNEQFF.